Each of the 18 T cell receptor beta chains below was sequenced from the same sample in a study of T cells expressing NK-cell markers. TCRdb reprocessed the 5' RACE reads; each CDR3 protein has one entry and no DNA is given. The sample has some 280,000 distinct CDR3 sequences. The source material was blood T cells: a sorted CD56 or NKG2C T cell subset, CD4+ or CD8+ T cells, or bulk PBMC T cells (not recorded which). These receptors all stem from a man aged 18 to 30 in good health.

This chain links TRBV5-6 with TRBJ2-1; TCRdb proposes TRBD2, but this gene call is untestable without DNA. Germline assignment: CDR1 SGHDT and CDR2 YYEEEE. The CDR3 spans 16 residues. The CDR3 here is CASIYAAGKSYNEQFF.

V usage is TRBV7-3 and J usage is TRBJ2-5. From germline, CDR1 is SGHTA and CDR2 FQGTGA. This CDR3 is 13 amino acids long. This CDR3 is CASSFKGSETQYF.

The V and J genes are TRBV12-3 or TRBV12-4 and TRBJ1-5; TCRdb proposes TRBD1, but this gene call is untestable without DNA. This CDR3 is 15 amino acids long. CDR3 residues: CASSLGGGSNQPQHF.

The J gene is TRBJ1-2, the V gene TRBV7-2. The CDR3 length is 14 residues. CDR1 and CDR2 (germline): SGHTA, FQGNSA. CDR3 loop: CASSSDSRRGGYTF.

The V call is TRBV25-1, the J call TRBJ1-5; TCRdb designates TRBD1, a call that cannot be tested without DNA. Germline loops: CDR1 MGHDK, CDR2 SYGVNS. This CDR3 is 16 amino acids long. CDR3 residues: CATPGTAIYSNQPQHF.

Here the CDR3 reads CASRSLRDTNSPLHF. V gene TRBV12-3 or TRBV12-4 combines with J gene TRBJ1-6; TCRdb's D gene call, TRBD1, goes unchecked for lack of DNA. There are 15 residues in the CDR3.

The chain is built from TRBV12-5 and TRBJ2-1. The CDR3 is 15 residues long. The V gene's germline CDR1 is LGHNT and CDR2 FRNRAP. CDR3: CASGLRLNSYNEQFF. The entire variable domain, with the rest obtained from reference TRBV12-5 and TRBJ2-1, is as follows: DARVTQTPRHKVTEMGQEVTMRCQPILGHNTVFWYRQTMMQGLELLAYFRNRAPLDDSGMPKDRFSAEMPDATLATLKIQPSEPRDSAVYFCASGLRLNSYNEQFFGPGTRLTVL.

CDR3 sequence reads: CASSLSGRPSYNEQFF. The chain joins TRBV12-3 or TRBV12-4 to TRBJ2-1; TCRdb calls TRBD1, which cannot be checked without DNA. The CDR3 length is 16 residues.

This CDR3 is CASSLRTAGDTQYF. This chain links TRBV7-2 with TRBJ2-3. The germline V gene encodes CDR1 SGHTA and CDR2 FQGNSA. The CDR3 sequence is 14 residues long.

The chain links TRBV5-6 to TRBJ1-6; TCRdb proposes TRBD1, but this gene call is untestable without DNA. Looked up from germline, CDR1 is SGHDT and CDR2 is YYEEEE. This CDR3 is built from 16 residues. This CDR3 reads CASSLAPGDDNSPLHF.

The chain carries TRBV14 and TRBJ1-1; checking the TCRdb D call of TRBD1 is not possible without DNA. Per germline, CDR1 SGHDN and CDR2 FVKESK. The length of the CDR3 is 17 residues. The CDR3 spells CASSQGGRNLINTEAFF.

The rearrangement joins TRBV20-1 to TRBJ2-7; TCRdb's assignment of TRBD1 cannot be checked, as there is no DNA. Germline V gene lookup returns CDR1 DFQATT and CDR2 SNEGSKA (reference sequence). The CDR3 covers 13 residues. The CDR3 reads CSAPPQGTYEQYF.

The rearrangement joins TRBV6-1 to TRBJ2-2; TCRdb's D call of TRBD1 is untestable without DNA. The CDR3 is made up of 15 amino acids. Germline V lookup: CDR1 MNHNS, CDR2 SASEGT. The CDR3 loop is CASSELSGSTGELFF.

The rearrangement links TRBV29-1 to TRBJ2-1; with no DNA, the TCRdb D assignment of TRBD1 cannot be verified. Germline loops: CDR1 SQVTM, CDR2 ANQGSEA. CDR3 length: 13 residues. The CDR3 loop reads CSAQTGIYNEQFF.

The chain joins TRBV7-2 to TRBJ1-4. Germline V gene lookup returns CDR1 SGHTA and CDR2 FQGNSA. The CDR3 has 15 residues. The CDR3 protein is CASSSRISQEEKLFF.

This chain uses TRBV29-1 with TRBJ1-5; the D gene TCRdb calls, TRBD1, cannot be checked with no DNA. CDR1 is SQVTM, CDR2 ANQGSEA, per germline. The CDR3 totals 13 residues. CDR3 in amino acids: CSVLQGVGQPQHF. The full variable domain, its missing parts supplied by reference TRBV29-1 and TRBJ1-5, is SAVISQKPSRDICQRGTSLTIQCQVDSQVTMMFWYRQQPGQSLTLIATANQGSEATYESGFVIDKFPISRPNLTFSTLTVSNMSPEDSSIYLCSVLQGVGQPQHFGDGTRLSIL.

The chain employs TRBV6-5 and TRBJ1-3. The germline V gene has CDR1 MNHEY and CDR2 SVGAGI. The CDR3 extends over 16 amino acids. CDR3: CASSYSTLGRGNTIYF.

V usage is TRBV18 and J usage is TRBJ1-1; no DNA is available, so the TRBD1 call from TCRdb remains unchecked. CDR3 length: 13 residues. CDR1 and CDR2 from the germline V gene are KGHSH and LQKENI. This chain's CDR3 is CASSDGTGKGAFF.